Below are 8 T cell receptor beta chains sequenced from a single sample in a study of blood T cell repertoires in COVID-19. TCRdb's table, derived via immunoSEQ multiplex PCR, lists solely in-frame clones and lacks some. The sample gives 75,000 to 90,000 clones, about 87% of which show up once; 8.5% to 14% is in the top ten. Source material: peripheral blood. The source of these receptors is a man aged 80 or over with acute or convalescent COVID-19.

The V and J genes are TRBV6-5 and TRBJ1-2, with D uncertain. The germline V gene has CDR1 MNHEY and CDR2 SVGAGI. CDR3 size: 14 residues. V was clipped by 6 bases and J by 0 bases, with 11 bases between them. The CDR3 bases are TGTGCCAGCAGACCTAGTAAGACTAACTATGGCTACACCTTC. This encodes CASRPSKTNYGYTF.

J is TRBJ1-5 and V is TRBV7-9, with D unresolved. The ends were cut back, 5 bases at V and 4 bases at J, with 9 bases in the middle. Germline values: CDR1 SEHNR, CDR2 FQNEAQ (reference sequence). There are 13 residues in the CDR3. The CDR3 sequence: CASSLDTNQPQHF. Written as DNA, the CDR3 is TGTGCCAGCAGCCTTGACACGAATCAGCCCCAGCATTTT.

Comments on this clone: Mismatch with germline at one junction end may stem from a read error. The chain has TRBV2 and TRBJ1-5; 7 bases align to TRBD1. CDR3 size: 11 residues. Germline assignment: CDR1 SNHLY and CDR2 FYNNEI. CDR3 DNA: TGTGCCAGCAGGCTCCGGGACAGAATCCAGTTT. Protein: CASRLRDRIQF.

The chain couples TRBV15 to TRBJ1-5; no clear D gene. This CDR3 region has 14 residues. CDR1 and CDR2 (germline): LNHNV, YYDKDF (reference sequence). V was cut by 0 bases and J by 7 bases, with 10 bases left in between. The DNA for the CDR3 is TGTGCCACCAGCAGAGATCGGGTTGGGCAGCCCCAGCATTTT. Translation: CATSRDRVGQPQHF.

V and J are TRBV4-2 and TRBJ2-5, with D tentatively TRBD2 (5 bases). Germline V gene lookup returns CDR1 LGHNA and CDR2 YNFKEQ. The CDR3 covers 14 residues. The ends were cut back, 0 bases at V and 7 bases at J, with 12 bases in the middle. CDR3 region: CASSQDHGKGTQYF. DNA for the CDR3: TGTGCCAGCAGCCAAGATCACGGGAAGGGGACCCAGTACTTC.

A note on this clone: An end of the junction does not agree with germline; a read error may underlie this. CDR3 sequence: CASSLRGQGACSF. The CDR3 DNA sequence: TGTGCCAGCAGCTTGAGGGGACAGGGGGCCTGCAGTTTT. This chain uses TRBV5-6 with TRBJ1-4; 12 bases map to TRBD1. CDR3 size: 13 residues. Germline CDR1 and CDR2: SGHDT and YYEEEE.

The chain couples TRBV25-1 to TRBJ2-1; a possible D gene is TRBD2 (6 bases). Germline CDR1 reads MGHDK; CDR2 reads SYGVNS. The V end lost 6 bases, the J end lost 7 bases, and 19 bases lay between the germline ends. There are 15 residues in the CDR3. This CDR3 is CASRGLGLGANEQFF. DNA of the CDR3: TGTGCCAGCAGGGGACTCGGGCTCGGGGCGAATGAGCAGTTCTTC.

V is TRBV5-6 and J is TRBJ2-1; no clear D. Germline loops: CDR1 SGHDT, CDR2 YYEEEE. CDR3 length: 13 residues. V lost 3 bases and J lost 11, with 15 bases in between. This CDR3 is CASSSSIDLKQFF. The CDR3 DNA reads as TGTGCCAGCAGCTCTTCAATAGACTTGAAGCAGTTCTTC.